This T cell receptor beta chain was sequenced during a study of T cells after yellow fever vaccination. Whole-study findings and limits: Detected again after the booster were most primary-vaccination clones, at approximately 96% CD4 and nearly 90% CD8.

A note on this clonotype: Its antigen remains unidentified.

The CDR3 is 14 amino acids. The germline CDR1 and CDR2 sequences are SGHTA and FQGNSA. V lost 3 bases, J lost 1 base, and 2 bases stayed unmatched. UMIs were added to TCR cDNA along with a universal primer site when it was made by 5'RACE template switching. TCRdb ran MiXCR on the 5' RACE reads and lists one entry per CDR3 protein. This table holds about 580,000 distinct CDR3 sequences, 17% found once. This receptor was taken from a man aged 18-30 years who received the YFV17D yellow fever vaccine. The sample here was PBMCs, taken 4 to 5 days after the first yellow fever vaccination. V is TRBV7-2 and J is TRBJ2-5; 7 nucleotides align to TRBD1. CDR3 residues: CASSFNRGQETQYF. CDR3 DNA sequence: TGTGCCAGCAGCTTTAACAGGGGCCAAGAGACCCAGTACTTC.